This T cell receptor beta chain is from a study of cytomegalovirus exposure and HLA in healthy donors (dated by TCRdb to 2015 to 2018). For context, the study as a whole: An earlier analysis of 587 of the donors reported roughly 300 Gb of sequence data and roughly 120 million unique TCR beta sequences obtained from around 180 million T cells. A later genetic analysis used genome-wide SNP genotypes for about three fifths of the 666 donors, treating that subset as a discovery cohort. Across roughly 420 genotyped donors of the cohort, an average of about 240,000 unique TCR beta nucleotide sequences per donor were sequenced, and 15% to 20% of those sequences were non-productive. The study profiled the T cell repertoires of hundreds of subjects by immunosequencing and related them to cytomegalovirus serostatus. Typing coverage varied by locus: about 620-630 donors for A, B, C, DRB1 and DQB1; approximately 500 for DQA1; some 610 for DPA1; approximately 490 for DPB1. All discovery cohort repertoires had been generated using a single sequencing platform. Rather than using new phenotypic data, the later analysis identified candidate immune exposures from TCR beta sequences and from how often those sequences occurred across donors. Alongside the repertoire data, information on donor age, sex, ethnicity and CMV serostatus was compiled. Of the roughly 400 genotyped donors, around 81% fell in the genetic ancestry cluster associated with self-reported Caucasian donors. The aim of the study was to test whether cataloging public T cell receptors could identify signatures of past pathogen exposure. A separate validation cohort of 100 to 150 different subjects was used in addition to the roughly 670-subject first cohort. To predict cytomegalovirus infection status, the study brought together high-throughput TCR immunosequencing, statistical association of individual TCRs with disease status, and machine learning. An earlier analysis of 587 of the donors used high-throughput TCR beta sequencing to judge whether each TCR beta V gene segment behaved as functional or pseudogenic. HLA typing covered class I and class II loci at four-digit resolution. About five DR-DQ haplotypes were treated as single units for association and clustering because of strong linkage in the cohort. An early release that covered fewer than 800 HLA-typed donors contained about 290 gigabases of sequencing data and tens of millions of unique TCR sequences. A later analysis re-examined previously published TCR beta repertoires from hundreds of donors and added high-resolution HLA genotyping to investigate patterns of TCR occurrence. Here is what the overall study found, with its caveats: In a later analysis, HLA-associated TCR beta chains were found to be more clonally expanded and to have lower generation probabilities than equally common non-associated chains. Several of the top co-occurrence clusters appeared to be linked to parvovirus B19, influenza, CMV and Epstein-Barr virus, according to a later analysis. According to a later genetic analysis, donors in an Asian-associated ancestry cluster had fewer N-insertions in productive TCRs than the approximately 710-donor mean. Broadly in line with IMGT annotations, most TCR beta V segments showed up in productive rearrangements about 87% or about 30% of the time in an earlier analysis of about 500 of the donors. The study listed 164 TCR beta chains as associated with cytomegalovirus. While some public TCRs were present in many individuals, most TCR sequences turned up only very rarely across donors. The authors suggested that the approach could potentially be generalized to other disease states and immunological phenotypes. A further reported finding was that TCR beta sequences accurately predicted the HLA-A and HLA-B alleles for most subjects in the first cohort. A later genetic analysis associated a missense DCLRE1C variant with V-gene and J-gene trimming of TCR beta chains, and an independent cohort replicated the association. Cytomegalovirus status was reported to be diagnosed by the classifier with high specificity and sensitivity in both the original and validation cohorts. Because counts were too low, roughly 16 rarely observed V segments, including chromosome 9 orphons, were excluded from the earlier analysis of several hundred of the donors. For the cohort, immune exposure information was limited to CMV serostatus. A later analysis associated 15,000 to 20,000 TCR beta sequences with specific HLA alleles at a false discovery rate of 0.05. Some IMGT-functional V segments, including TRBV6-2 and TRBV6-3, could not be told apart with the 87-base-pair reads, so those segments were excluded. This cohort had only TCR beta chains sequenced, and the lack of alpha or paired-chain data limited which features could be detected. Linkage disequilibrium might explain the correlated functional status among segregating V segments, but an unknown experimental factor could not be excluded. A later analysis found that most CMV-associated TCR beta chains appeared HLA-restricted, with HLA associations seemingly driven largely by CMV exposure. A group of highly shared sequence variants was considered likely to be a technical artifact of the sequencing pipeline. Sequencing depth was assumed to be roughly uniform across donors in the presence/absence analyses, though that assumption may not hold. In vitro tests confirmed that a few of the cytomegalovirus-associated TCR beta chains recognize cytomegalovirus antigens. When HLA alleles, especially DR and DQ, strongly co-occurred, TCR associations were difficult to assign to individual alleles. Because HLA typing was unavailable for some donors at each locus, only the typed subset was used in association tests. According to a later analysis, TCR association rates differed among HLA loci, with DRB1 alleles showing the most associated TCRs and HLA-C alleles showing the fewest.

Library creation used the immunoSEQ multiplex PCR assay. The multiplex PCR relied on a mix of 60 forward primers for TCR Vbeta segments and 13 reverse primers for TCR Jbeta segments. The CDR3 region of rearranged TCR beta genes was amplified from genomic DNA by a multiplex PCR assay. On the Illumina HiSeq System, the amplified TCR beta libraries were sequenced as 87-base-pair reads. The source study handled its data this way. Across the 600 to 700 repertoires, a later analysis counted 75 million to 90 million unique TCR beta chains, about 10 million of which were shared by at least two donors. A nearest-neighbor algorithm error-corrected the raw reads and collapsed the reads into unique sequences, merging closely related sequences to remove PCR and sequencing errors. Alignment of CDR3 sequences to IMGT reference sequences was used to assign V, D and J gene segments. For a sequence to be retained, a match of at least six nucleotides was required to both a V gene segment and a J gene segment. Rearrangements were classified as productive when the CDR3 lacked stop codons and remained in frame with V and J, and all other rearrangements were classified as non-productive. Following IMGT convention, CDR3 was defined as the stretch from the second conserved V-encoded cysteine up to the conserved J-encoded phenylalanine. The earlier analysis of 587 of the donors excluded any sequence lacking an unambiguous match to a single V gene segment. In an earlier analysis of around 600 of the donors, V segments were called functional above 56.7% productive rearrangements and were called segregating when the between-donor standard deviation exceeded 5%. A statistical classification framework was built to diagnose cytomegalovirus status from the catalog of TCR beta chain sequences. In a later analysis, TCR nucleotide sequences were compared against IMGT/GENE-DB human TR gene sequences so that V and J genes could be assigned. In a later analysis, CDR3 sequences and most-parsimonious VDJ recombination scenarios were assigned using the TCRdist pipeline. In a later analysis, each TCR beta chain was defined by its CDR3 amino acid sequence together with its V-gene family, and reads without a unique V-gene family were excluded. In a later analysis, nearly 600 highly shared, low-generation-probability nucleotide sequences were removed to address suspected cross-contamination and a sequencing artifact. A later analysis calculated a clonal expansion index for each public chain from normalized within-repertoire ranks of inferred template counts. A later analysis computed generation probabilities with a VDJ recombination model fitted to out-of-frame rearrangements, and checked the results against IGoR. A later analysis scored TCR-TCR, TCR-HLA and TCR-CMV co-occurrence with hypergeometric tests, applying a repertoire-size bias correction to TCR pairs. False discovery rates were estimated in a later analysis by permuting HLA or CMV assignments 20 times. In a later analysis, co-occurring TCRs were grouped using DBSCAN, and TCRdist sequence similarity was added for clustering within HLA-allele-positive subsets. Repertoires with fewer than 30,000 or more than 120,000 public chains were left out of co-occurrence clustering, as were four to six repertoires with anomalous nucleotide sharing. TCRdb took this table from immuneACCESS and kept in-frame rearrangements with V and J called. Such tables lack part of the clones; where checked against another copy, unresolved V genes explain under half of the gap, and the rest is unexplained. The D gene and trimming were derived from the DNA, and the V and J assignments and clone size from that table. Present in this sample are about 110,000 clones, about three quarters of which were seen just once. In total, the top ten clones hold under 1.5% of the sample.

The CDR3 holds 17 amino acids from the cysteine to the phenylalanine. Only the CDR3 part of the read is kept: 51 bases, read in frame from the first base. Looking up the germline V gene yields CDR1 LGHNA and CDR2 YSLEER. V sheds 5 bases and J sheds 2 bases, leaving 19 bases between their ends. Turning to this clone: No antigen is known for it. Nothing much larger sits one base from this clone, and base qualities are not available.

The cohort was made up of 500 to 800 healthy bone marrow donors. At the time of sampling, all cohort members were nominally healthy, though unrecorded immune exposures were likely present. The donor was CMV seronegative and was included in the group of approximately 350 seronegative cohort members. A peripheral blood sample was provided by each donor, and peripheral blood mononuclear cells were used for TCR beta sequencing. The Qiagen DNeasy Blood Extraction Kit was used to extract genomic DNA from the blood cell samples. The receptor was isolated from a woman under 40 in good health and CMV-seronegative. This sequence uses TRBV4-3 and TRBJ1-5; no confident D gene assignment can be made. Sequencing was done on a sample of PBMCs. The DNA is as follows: TGCGCCAGCAGCGCGGCCTATGACCGGGGAGGCAATCAGCCCCAGCATTTT. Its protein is CASSAAYDRGGNQPQHF.